The rows below give T cell receptor beta chains drawn from one sample of a study of blood T cells in healthy people across ages. TCRdb recomputed calls from the 5' RACE reads with MiXCR, one row per CDR3 protein. This sample has hundreds of thousands of distinct CDR3 sequences, with 58% found just once. The sequencing sample was made of blood. The origin of the receptors is a man in his thirties or forties in good health. CDR3s include the opening cysteine and the closing phenylalanine or tryptophan. Fields, in order: CDR3 length, D gene, V gene, J gene, clone size, CDR3 protein, CDR3 DNA. The D gene is left open where the match is weak. Clone size appears in some rows only: once, few, many, or a class for an expanded clone.

13	-	TRBV6-1	TRBJ2-5	-	CASSDAGQETQYF	TGTGCCAGCAGTGACGCAGGTCAGGAGACCCAGTACTTC
15	-	TRBV7-2	TRBJ2-3	-	CASSPDAGGTDTQYF	TGTGCCAGCAGCCCAGATGCAGGGGGCACAGATACGCAGTATTTT
14	-	TRBV27	TRBJ2-7	-	CASSPFTGPYEQYF	TGTGCCAGCAGTCCCTTCACAGGCCCCTACGAGCAGTACTTC
13	-	TRBV29-1	TRBJ2-7	-	CSVVGVASYEQYF	TGCAGCGTTGTGGGGGTCGCTTCCTACGAGCAGTACTTC
16	TRBD2	TRBV7-2	TRBJ2-5	-	CASSPRTSGPRETQYF	TGTGCCAGCAGCCCACGGACTAGCGGCCCTCGAGAGACCCAGTACTTC
15	-	TRBV20-1	TRBJ1-1	once	CSASDGSLTYSEAFF	TGCAGTGCTAGTGATGGTTCCTTGACCTACAGTGAAGCTTTCTTT
15	-	TRBV5-1	TRBJ2-7	few	CASSLESGSGYEQYF	TGCGCCAGCAGCTTGGAGTCAGGGAGTGGCTACGAGCAGTACTTC
17	TRBD2	TRBV6-2/TRBV6-3	TRBJ2-3	few	CASSYGGLAGGEDTQYF	TGTGCCAGCAGTTACGGGGGACTAGCGGGAGGTGAAGATACGCAGTATTTT
13	-	TRBV6-6	TRBJ1-1	once	CASSYGGDTEAFF	TGTGCCAGCAGTTACGGTGGGGACACTGAAGCTTTCTTT
19	-	TRBV6-5	TRBJ2-1	few	CASSYSQMGAWATNNEQFF	TGTGCCAGCAGTTACTCGCAAATGGGGGCCTGGGCGACTAACAATGAGCAGTTCTTC
14	TRBD1	TRBV7-2	TRBJ2-4	-	CASSTGTVKNIQYF	TGTGCCAGCAGCACCGGGACAGTTAAAAACATTCAGTACTTC
15	TRBD2	TRBV12-3/TRBV12-4	TRBJ2-3	-	CASSSGTRRTDTQYF	TGTGCCAGCAGCTCCGGGACTAGAAGGACAGATACGCAGTATTTT
16	-	TRBV11-1	TRBJ2-7	-	CASSSRKGSAYNEQYF	TGTGCCAGCAGCTCGCGGAAGGGGAGCGCCTACAATGAGCAGTACTTC
15	-	TRBV20-1	TRBJ1-4	-	CSATEGGATNEKLFF	TGCAGTGCTACCGAGGGTGGAGCAACTAATGAAAAACTGTTTTTT
14	TRBD2	TRBV29-1	TRBJ2-3	few	CSVGDYRREDTQYF	TGCAGCGTTGGGGACTACCGACGGGAAGATACGCAGTATTTT
15	-	TRBV9	TRBJ1-2	few	CASSPSIGEYYGYTF	TGTGCCAGCAGCCCGTCTATAGGGGAATATTATGGCTACACCTTC
13	-	TRBV27	TRBJ2-7	-	CASSSLPAIEQYF	TGTGCCAGCAGTTCCCTCCCTGCTATCGAGCAGTACTTC
14	TRBD2	TRBV27	TRBJ2-7	-	CASSGGTSIYEQYF	TGTGCCAGCAGTGGGGGGACTAGTATCTACGAGCAGTACTTC
14	-	TRBV29-1	TRBJ2-7	few	CSVAPRGSYNEQYF	TGCAGCGTTGCTCCCAGGGGCTCCTACAATGAGCAGTACTTC
11	-	TRBV29-1	TRBJ1-2	-	CSARDTHGYTF	TGCAGCGCCCGGGACACCCATGGCTACACCTTC
15	-	TRBV28	TRBJ2-1	-	CASSPVGTPYNEQFF	TGTGCCAGCAGTCCAGTCGGGACCCCCTACAATGAGCAGTTCTTC
13	-	TRBV7-9	TRBJ2-3	-	CASSGRPTHTQYF	TGTGCCAGCAGCGGTCGGCCGACTCATACGCAGTATTTT
16	TRBD1	TRBV9	TRBJ2-3	few	CASSQTGRISTDTQYF	TGTGCCAGCAGCCAGACAGGGCGGATTAGCACAGATACGCAGTATTTT
15	-	TRBV4-2	TRBJ2-5	-	CASSQDPQGKETQYF	TGTGCCAGCAGCCAAGACCCGCAGGGGAAAGAGACCCAGTACTTC
14	-	TRBV18	TRBJ1-6	few	CASSPDSGGSPLHF	TGTGCCAGCTCACCAGATTCAGGCGGGAGCCCCCTCCACTTT
13	-	TRBV15	TRBJ2-1	-	CATSRDIWNEQFF	TGTGCCACCAGCAGAGATATTTGGAATGAGCAGTTCTTC
18	TRBD1	TRBV4-3	TRBJ2-1	-	CASSQAPYRDREENEQFF	TGCGCCAGCAGCCAAGCCCCTTACCGGGACAGGGAAGAGAATGAGCAGTTCTTC
16	TRBD2	TRBV29-1	TRBJ2-5	few	CSVTLGTSGRQETQYF	TGCAGCGTTACGTTAGGGACTAGCGGGAGGCAAGAGACCCAGTACTTC
15	TRBD1	TRBV20-1	TRBJ1-6	few	CSARPRDRGNSPLHF	TGCAGTGCTAGACCGCGGGACAGGGGGAATTCACCCCTCCACTTT
17	-	TRBV21-1	TRBJ2-7	-	CASSTRGGGDFCYEQYF	TGTGCCAGCAGCACACGCGGCGGGGGGGATTTTTGCTACGAGCAGTACTTC
17	-	TRBV9	TRBJ2-1	few	CASSAPARGRDHNEQFF	TGTGCCAGCAGCGCACCCGCGAGGGGTAGGGATCACAATGAGCAGTTCTTC
16	-	TRBV4-2	TRBJ2-5	-	CASSQDAGRAKETQYF	TGTGCCAGCAGCCAAGACGCGGGCCGAGCGAAAGAGACCCAGTACTTC
14	-	TRBV5-6	TRBJ2-1	-	CASSPEPRNNEQFF	TGTGCCAGCAGCCCTGAGCCCAGAAACAATGAGCAGTTCTTC
14	-	TRBV5-1	TRBJ2-1	-	CAGSLRGPKNEQFF	TGCGCCGGCAGCTTGAGAGGGCCAAAGAATGAGCAGTTCTTC
18	TRBD1	TRBV20-1	TRBJ1-3	few	CSAREGPTGFSSGNTIYF	TGCAGTGCTAGAGAGGGTCCGACAGGGTTTTCCTCTGGAAACACCATATATTTT
15	TRBD1	TRBV20-1	TRBJ2-7	few	CSARVLGTAHYEQYF	TGCAGTGCTAGGGTATTAGGGACAGCCCACTACGAGCAGTACTTC
14	-	TRBV4-2	TRBJ1-2	-	CASSQDRRNYGYTF	TGTGCCAGCAGCCAGGACCGGCGAAACTATGGCTACACCTTC
15	-	TRBV7-9	TRBJ1-1	-	CASSLTEGMGTEAFF	TGTGCCAGCAGCTTAACCGAGGGAATGGGTACTGAAGCTTTCTTT
17	-	TRBV7-8	TRBJ1-5	few	CAAAPGPGGHSNQPQHF	TGTGCCGCTGCCCCGGGCCCGGGGGGTCATAGCAATCAGCCCCAGCATTTT
13	-	TRBV12-3/TRBV12-4	TRBJ2-1	-	CASSVERTYEQFF	TGTGCCAGCAGTGTAGAGAGGACGTATGAGCAGTTCTTC
16	-	TRBV5-1	TRBJ2-3	few	CASSSGGLASTDTQYF	TGCGCCAGCAGCTCGGGGGGCCTTGCTAGCACAGATACGCAGTATTTT
15	-	TRBV12-3/TRBV12-4	TRBJ2-3	-	CASSLGGSHTDTQYF	TGTGCCAGCAGTTTAGGAGGGTCCCACACAGATACGCAGTATTTT
21	TRBD1	TRBV4-2	TRBJ2-2	-	CASSQETGQGYVGRGSGELFF	TGTGCCAGCAGCCAAGAGACTGGACAGGGTTACGTGGGACGAGGATCCGGGGAGCTGTTTTTT
15	TRBD1	TRBV4-3	TRBJ2-7	-	CASSQGTGPTYEQYF	TGCGCCAGCAGCCAAGGGACAGGCCCTACCTACGAGCAGTACTTC
14	TRBD2	TRBV20-1	TRBJ2-7	-	CSAKRGRAYYEQYF	TGCAGTGCAAAACGCGGGAGGGCCTACTACGAGCAGTACTTC
12	-	TRBV29-1	TRBJ2-1	few	CSVGRGGGEQFF	TGCAGCGTTGGTAGAGGGGGGGGTGAGCAGTTCTTC
13	TRBD2	TRBV20-1	TRBJ2-5	few	CSARDILGEGQYF	TGCAGTGCTAGAGATATCTTAGGGGAGGGGCAGTACTTC
14	-	TRBV3-1	TRBJ2-7	-	CASSQAPHSYEQYF	TGTGCCAGCAGCCAAGCCCCCCATTCTTACGAGCAGTACTTC
13	-	TRBV3-1	TRBJ2-7	-	CASSLGRNYEQYF	TGTGCCAGCAGCCTAGGGCGGAACTACGAGCAGTACTTC
14	TRBD2	TRBV29-1	TRBJ2-7	few	CSVEGTSGSYEQYF	TGCAGCGTTGAAGGGACTAGCGGGAGTTACGAGCAGTACTTC
16	TRBD2	TRBV20-1	TRBJ2-1	-	CSASRGSGASYNEQFF	TGCAGTGCTAGTAGGGGTAGCGGGGCCTCCTACAATGAGCAGTTCTTC
17	-	TRBV27	TRBJ2-1	few	CASSLIRAEWAYNEQFF	TGTGCCAGCAGTTTAATCCGGGCAGAATGGGCTTACAATGAGCAGTTCTTC